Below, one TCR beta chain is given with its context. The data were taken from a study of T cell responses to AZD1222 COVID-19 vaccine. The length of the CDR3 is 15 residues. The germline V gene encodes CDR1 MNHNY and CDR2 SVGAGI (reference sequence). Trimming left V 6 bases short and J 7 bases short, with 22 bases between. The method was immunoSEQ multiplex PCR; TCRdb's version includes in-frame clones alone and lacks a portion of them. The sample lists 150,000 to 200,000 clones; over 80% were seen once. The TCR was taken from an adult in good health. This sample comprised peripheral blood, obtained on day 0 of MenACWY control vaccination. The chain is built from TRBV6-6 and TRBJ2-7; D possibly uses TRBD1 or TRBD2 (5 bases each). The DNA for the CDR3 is TGTGCCAGCAGCCCGACCCGACTTGAAGAGGGGGAGCAGTACTTC. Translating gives CASSPTRLEEGEQYF.